These 10 T cell receptor beta chains originate from one sample sequenced in a study of blood T cell repertoires in COVID-19. Profiling relied on immunoSEQ multiplex PCR, and the TCRdb table lists in-frame clones only, not all of them. The sample yields some 83,000 clones, roughly 87% seen once. Source material: peripheral blood. All receptors derive from a man aged 45 to 65 with acute or convalescent COVID-19.

This chain links TRBV6-2 or TRBV6-3 with TRBJ2-2; 8 bases are shared with TRBD2. CDR3 size: 15 residues. The germline gives CDR1 MNHEY, CDR2 SVGEGT. J was trimmed by 3 bases and V by 6 bases; bases with no gene match: 6. Here the CDR3 reads CASSRAGGDTGELFF. The DNA for the CDR3 is TGTGCCAGCAGCCGGGCGGGAGGTGACACCGGGGAGCTGTTTTTT.

V gene TRBV5-1 combines with J gene TRBJ1-4; a weak D match, TRBD1 (6 bases). Germline V CDR1 and CDR2: SGHRS, YFSETQ. The CDR3 covers 18 residues. V was pared by 3 bases and J by 4 bases, with 22 bases between. In DNA, the CDR3 is TGCGCCAGCAGCTCGGACCTTCGGGGGGCGCTAAATAATGAAAAACTGTTTTTT. Amino acids: CASSSDLRGALNNEKLFF.

The chain joins TRBV9 to TRBJ1-1; 7 nucleotides agree with TRBD1. V was pared by 0 bases and J by 9 bases, with 11 bases of the junction left unmatched. CDR3 length: 15 residues. Germline assignment: CDR1 SGDLS and CDR2 YYNGEE. This chain's CDR3 is CASSVEEGALGKAFF. CDR3 in DNA: TGTGCCAGCAGCGTAGAGGAGGGGGCGTTGGGAAAAGCTTTCTTT. Using reference TRBV9 and TRBJ1-1 for the parts outside the CDR3, the full variable domain is DSGVTQTPKHLITATGQRVTLRCSPRSGDLSVYWYQQSLDQGLQFLIQYYNGEERAKGNILERFSAQQFPDLHSELNLSSLELGDSALYFCASSVEEGALGKAFFGQGTRLTVV.

A single count supports this clone. This chain links TRBV27 with TRBJ2-7; 9 bases are shared with TRBD1. CDR3 length: 14 residues. Trimming removed 5 bases from V and 3 bases from J; junction bases left unmatched: 5. From germline, CDR1 is MNHEY and CDR2 SMNVEV (reference sequence). CDR3: CASSHGTGSYEQYF. CDR3 DNA: TGTGCCAGCAGTCACGGGACAGGGAGCTACGAGCAGTACTTC.

The CDR3 loop is CASSQDLLGSYNEQFF. CDR3 nucleotide sequence: TGCGCCAGCAGCCAAGATCTTCTGGGGAGCTACAATGAGCAGTTCTTC. The J gene is TRBJ2-1, the V gene TRBV4-3; D possibly corresponds to TRBD2 (5 bases). CDR1 is LGHNA, CDR2 YSLEER, per germline. The CDR3 sequence is 16 residues long. The ends were cut back, 0 bases at V and 3 bases at J, with 12 bases in the middle.

This clone has just one count. The genes are TRBV7-2 and TRBJ1-5; D unclear. The V and J ends lost 3 bases and 6 bases respectively, with 6 bases between them. Germline V gene lookup returns CDR1 SGHTA and CDR2 FQGNSA. The CDR3 loop spans 12 amino acids. The CDR3 here is CASSFGVQPQHF. CDR3 sequence (DNA): TGTGCCAGCAGCTTCGGGGTTCAGCCCCAGCATTTT.

The V and J genes are TRBV5-6 and TRBJ1-2; D may be TRBD1 (5 bases). V was pared by 4 bases and J by 6 bases, with 13 bases between. Germline CDR1 is SGHDT and CDR2 is YYEEEE. The CDR3 runs to 13 residues. CDR3 region: CASSPPRGHGYTF. CDR3 coding DNA: TGTGCCAGCAGCCCCCCGCGGGGCCATGGCTACACCTTC.

This clone showed up just once. This rearrangement joins TRBV18 to TRBJ2-2, with unresolved D. V was trimmed by 0 bases and J by 3 bases, leaving 26 bases between them. The CDR3 runs 21 residues. Germline V gene lookup returns CDR1 KGHSH and CDR2 LQKENI. This CDR3 is CASSPPMAWAVRINDTGELFF. The CDR3 region has the DNA TGTGCCAGCTCACCACCTATGGCGTGGGCAGTCCGCATTAATGACACCGGGGAGCTGTTTTTT.

V and J are TRBV5-4 and TRBJ2-7, with D possibly TRBD1 on 5 matching bases. This CDR3 has 12 amino acids. Trimming pared 1 base from V and 7 bases from J, leaving 9 bases between. Germline V gene sequence: CDR1 SGHNT, CDR2 YYREEE (reference sequence). CDR3 sequence (DNA): TGTGCCAGCAGCTTGCCCAACAGGGAGCAGTACTTC. Translated, it gives CASSLPNREQYF.

The gene calls are TRBV19 and TRBJ1-6; the D is unclear. V lost 3 bases, J lost 5 bases, and 8 bases lay in between. The CDR3 sequence is 14 residues long. Germline V gene lookup returns CDR1 LNHDA and CDR2 SQIVND (reference sequence). This CDR3 is CASSMEQNNSPLHF. The DNA of the CDR3 is TGTGCCAGTAGTATGGAACAGAATAATTCACCCCTCCACTTT. Complete variable domain (other parts from reference TRBV19 and TRBJ1-6): DGGITQSPKYLFRKEGQNVTLSCEQNLNHDAMYWYRQDPGQGLRLIYYSQIVNDFQKGDIAEGYSVSREKKESFPLTVTSAQKNPTAFYLCASSMEQNNSPLHFGNGTRLTVT.